Listed below are T cell receptor beta chains from one sample, sequenced in a study of blood T cell repertoires in COVID-19. Some clones are missing from TCRdb's copy, which holds only in-frame ones; the method was immunoSEQ multiplex PCR. In the table there are around 95,000 clones, 81% of which are singletons. Sequencing used peripheral blood. The receptor source for this set is a woman of 80 years or more with acute or convalescent COVID-19. Both conserved end residues are part of each CDR3. D genes are given only for firm matches. A clone size is listed for some rows: how often the clone was seen (once, few, many), or a class if it is expanded.

D: TRBD1; size: -; V: TRBV6-2/TRBV6-3; J: TRBJ1-2; DNA: TGTGCCAGCAGCCCGCTCCCAGGACAGGGCAACTATGGCTACACCTTC; CDR3: CASSPLPGQGNYGYTF
D: TRBD1; size: -; V: TRBV2; J: TRBJ1-6; DNA: TGTGCCAGCAGTGAACAAGGGACAGTTAATTCACCCCTCCACTTT; CDR3: CASSEQGTVNSPLHF
D: TRBD1; size: -; V: TRBV6-2/TRBV6-3; J: TRBJ2-7; DNA: TGTGCCAGCAGTTATCCGACAGGGGCCTACGAGCAGTACTTC; CDR3: CASSYPTGAYEQYF
D: TRBD1; size: -; V: TRBV4-2; J: TRBJ1-1; DNA: TGTGCCAGCAGCCGAGGGACAGGGAGCATGAACACTGAAGCTTTCTTT; CDR3: CASSRGTGSMNTEAFF
D: -; size: -; V: TRBV11-2; J: TRBJ1-1; DNA: TGTGCCAGCAGCTTAGGTAGGAACACTGAAGCTTTCTTT; CDR3: CASSLGRNTEAFF
D: TRBD1; size: -; V: TRBV10-2; J: TRBJ1-1; DNA: TGCGCCAGCACTCTGACAGGGGGCGGAACAGACAGGACTGAAGCTTTCTTT; CDR3: CASTLTGGGTDRTEAFF
D: TRBD1; size: -; V: TRBV4-1; J: TRBJ2-1; DNA: TGCGCCAGCAGCCAAGGACAGGGCTGGGATGAGCAGTTCTTC; CDR3: CASSQGQGWDEQFF
D: -; size: -; V: TRBV4-1; J: TRBJ1-5; DNA: TGCGCCAGCAGCCAAGATCAGTGGGGGGTACGCCAGCCCCAGCATTTT; CDR3: CASSQDQWGVRQPQHF
D: TRBD1; size: -; V: TRBV28; J: TRBJ1-5; DNA: TGTGCCAGCAGGGGACAGGGGGCCGACACTCAGCCCCAGCATTTT; CDR3: CASRGQGADTQPQHF
D: -; size: -; V: TRBV10-2; J: TRBJ1-6; DNA: TGCGCCAGCAGTGCGCAGGGGTATAATTCACCCCTCCACTTT; CDR3: CASSAQGYNSPLHF
D: TRBD2; size: -; V: TRBV4-2; J: TRBJ2-5; DNA: TGTGCCAGCAGCCACGGGACTAGCGGGGGGGCCTCGGGTCAAGAGACCCAGTACTTC; CDR3: CASSHGTSGGASGQETQYF
D: TRBD1; size: -; V: TRBV7-2; J: TRBJ2-3; DNA: TGTGCCAGCAGCAAAAGTCAGGGGGCGTTCGCAGATACGCAGTATTTT; CDR3: CASSKSQGAFADTQYF
D: -; size: few; V: TRBV18; J: TRBJ1-5; DNA: TGTGCCAGCTCACCAGGGGCAGAGCATCAGCCCCAGCATTTT; CDR3: CASSPGAEHQPQHF
D: TRBD1; size: -; V: TRBV15; J: TRBJ1-1; DNA: TGTGCCACCAGCACGGGACAGGGAATGAACACTGAAGCTTTCTTT; CDR3: CATSTGQGMNTEAFF
D: TRBD1; size: -; V: TRBV5-8; J: TRBJ1-2; DNA: TGTGCCAGCATACCCCGACAGGGCCAATGGGGCTACACCTTC; CDR3: CASIPRQGQWGYTF
D: -; size: -; V: TRBV15; J: TRBJ2-5; DNA: TGTGCCACCAGCAGAGATCAGCGGGAGACCCAGTACTTC; CDR3: CATSRDQRETQYF
D: -; size: -; V: TRBV15; J: TRBJ1-6; DNA: TGTGCCACCAGCAGAGAAGAGGCTCGTAATTCACCCCTCCACTTT; CDR3: CATSREEARNSPLHF
D: TRBD1; size: -; V: TRBV11-3; J: TRBJ2-1; DNA: TGTGCCAGCAGCTTAGGCGCCGCGGGACAGGACAATGAGCAGTTCTTC; CDR3: CASSLGAAGQDNEQFF
D: -; size: -; V: TRBV5-6; J: TRBJ2-2; DNA: TGTGCCAGCAGCATTGACGCAGGGCTAGTTACCGGGGAGCTGTTTTTT; CDR3: CASSIDAGLVTGELFF
D: TRBD1; size: -; V: TRBV6-2/TRBV6-3; J: TRBJ1-5; DNA: TGTGCCAGCAGCCGTAGACAGGGGACTAATCAGCCCCAGCATTTT; CDR3: CASSRRQGTNQPQHF
D: TRBD1; size: -; V: TRBV5-4; J: TRBJ1-4; DNA: TGTGCCAGCAGCAAGGGACAGGGAGGTGAAAAACTGTTTTTT; CDR3: CASSKGQGGEKLFF
D: TRBD2; size: -; V: TRBV5-4; J: TRBJ2-1; DNA: TGTGCCAGCAGCCACGCAGGCGGAGCGGGGGGCTACAATGAGCAGTTCTTC; CDR3: CASSHAGGAGGYNEQFF
D: -; size: -; V: TRBV7-6; J: TRBJ1-4; DNA: TGTGCCAGCAGCTTAGCCCAACAGGCAGGTGAAAAACTGTTTTTT; CDR3: CASSLAQQAGEKLFF
D: TRBD1; size: -; V: TRBV4-1; J: TRBJ1-1; DNA: TGCGCCAGCAGCCACGGGTCAGGGGGGACTGAAGCTTTCTTT; CDR3: CASSHGSGGTEAFF
D: TRBD2; size: -; V: TRBV7-2; J: TRBJ2-3; DNA: TGTGCCAGCAGCGTTATTAGCGGGGGCGGGACGCAGTATTTT; CDR3: CASSVISGGGTQYF
D: -; size: -; V: TRBV6-6; J: TRBJ1-4; DNA: TGTGCCAGCAGATTTAGGGGGTCTAATGAAAAACTGTTTTTT; CDR3: CASRFRGSNEKLFF
D: TRBD1; size: -; V: TRBV15; J: TRBJ1-5; DNA: TGTGCCACCAGCAGAAAGGGACAGGGGTCGGGTCAGCCCCAGCATTTT; CDR3: CATSRKGQGSGQPQHF
D: -; size: -; V: TRBV18; J: TRBJ1-2; DNA: TGTGCCAGCTCCTCCAGGGGAGTAGACTACACCTTC; CDR3: CASSSRGVDYTF
D: -; size: -; V: TRBV5-5; J: TRBJ1-5; DNA: TGTGCCAGCAGCTTGTGGGCAGGGGCCACTCAGCCCCAGCATTTT; CDR3: CASSLWAGATQPQHF
D: -; size: -; V: TRBV6-2/TRBV6-3; J: TRBJ1-2; DNA: TGTGCCAGCAGTCAGTATGGCTACACCTTC; CDR3: CASSQYGYTF
D: -; size: -; V: TRBV5-1; J: TRBJ1-6; DNA: TGCGCCAGCAGCCCCGGACAGAGCAATTCACCCCTCCACTTT; CDR3: CASSPGQSNSPLHF
D: -; size: -; V: TRBV19; J: TRBJ1-1; DNA: TGTGCCAGTCAGGACAGCATGAACACTGAAGCTTTCTTT; CDR3: CASQDSMNTEAFF
D: -; size: -; V: TRBV7-9; J: TRBJ1-1; DNA: TGTGCCAGCAGCCGAGGGGGGGCAATGACTGAAGCTTTCTTT; CDR3: CASSRGGAMTEAFF
D: -; size: -; V: TRBV7-2; J: TRBJ2-1; DNA: TGTGCCAGCAGCTTAGGGCCCGACAGATACAATGAGCAGTTCTTC; CDR3: CASSLGPDRYNEQFF
D: -; size: -; V: TRBV6-2/TRBV6-3; J: TRBJ2-2; DNA: TGTGCCAGCAGTAGGGGGACCGGGGAGCTGTTTTTT; CDR3: CASSRGTGELFF
D: TRBD1; size: -; V: TRBV2; J: TRBJ1-1; DNA: TGTGCCAGCAGGAACAGGGGAGAAACTTTCTTT; CDR3: CASRNRGETFF
D: TRBD2; size: -; V: TRBV4-1; J: TRBJ2-2; DNA: TGCGCCAGCAGCCAAGAGACTAGCGGAGGAAACACCGGGGAGCTGTTTTTT; CDR3: CASSQETSGGNTGELFF
D: TRBD1; size: -; V: TRBV29-1; J: TRBJ1-2; DNA: TGCAGCGTTGAGGGACAGGAGTATGGCTACACCTTC; CDR3: CSVEGQEYGYTF
D: -; size: -; V: TRBV11-2; J: TRBJ1-6; DNA: TGTGCCAGCAGCTCAACGAGTACCTATAATTCACCCCTCCACTTT; CDR3: CASSSTSTYNSPLHF
D: -; size: -; V: TRBV13; J: TRBJ2-7; DNA: TGTGCCAGCAGCCTGGTCTACTACGAGCAGTACTTC; CDR3: CASSLVYYEQYF
D: -; size: -; V: TRBV4-1; J: TRBJ1-2; DNA: TGCGCCAGCAGCCAAGATGGGCAGGGGCGCTTAGCTGGCTACACCTTC; CDR3: CASSQDGQGRLAGYTF
D: TRBD2; size: -; V: TRBV6-2/TRBV6-3; J: TRBJ2-1; DNA: TGTGCCAGCAGACCTCTAGCGGGGGGCCGCGATGAGCAGTTCTTC; CDR3: CASRPLAGGRDEQFF
D: -; size: -; V: TRBV19; J: TRBJ1-2; DNA: TGTGCCAGTAGGGGGGGTCTTCCCTTCAACTATGGCTACACCTTC; CDR3: CASRGGLPFNYGYTF
D: TRBD1; size: -; V: TRBV6-5; J: TRBJ1-4; DNA: TGTGCCAGCAGTTACTCCTCCAGGGGGAGTGAAAAACTGTTTTTT; CDR3: CASSYSSRGSEKLFF
D: TRBD1; size: -; V: TRBV10-3; J: TRBJ1-1; DNA: TGTGCCATCAAGGGACAGTCCAATGAAGCTTTCTTT; CDR3: CAIKGQSNEAFF
D: TRBD1; size: -; V: TRBV5-6; J: TRBJ1-1; DNA: TGTGCCAGCAGCTTGAAGGACAGGGGTAGGGCTTTCTTT; CDR3: CASSLKDRGRAFF
D: -; size: few; V: TRBV11-2; J: TRBJ1-4; DNA: TGTGCCAGCAGCCCCCTCGGACAGCGTAATGAAAAACTGTTTTTT; CDR3: CASSPLGQRNEKLFF